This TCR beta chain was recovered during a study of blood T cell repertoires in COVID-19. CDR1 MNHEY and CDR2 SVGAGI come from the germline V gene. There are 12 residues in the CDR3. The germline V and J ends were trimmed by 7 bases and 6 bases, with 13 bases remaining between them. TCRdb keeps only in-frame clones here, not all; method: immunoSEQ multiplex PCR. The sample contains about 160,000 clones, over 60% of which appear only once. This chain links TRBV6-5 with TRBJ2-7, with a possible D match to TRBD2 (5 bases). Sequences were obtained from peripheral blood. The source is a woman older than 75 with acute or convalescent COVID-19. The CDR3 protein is CASTREGGEQYF. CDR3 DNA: TGTGCCAGCACCCGGGAAGGAGGCGAGCAGTACTTC.